These 13 T cell receptor beta chains were sequenced from one sample in a study of T cell changes during pregnancy in multiple sclerosis (dated by TCRdb to 2018 to 2020). The library was made by the immunoSEQ multiplex PCR assay. In TCRdb, the immuneACCESS table is reduced to in-frame sequences with V and J assigned. These tables do not hold every clone; where another copy was compared, an unresolved V gene accounts for under half, and the others remain unexplained. This sample is represented by 55,000 to 65,000 clones; roughly 92% of them were singletons. The top ten constitute 1.4% of the sample. Here the sequenced sample was peripheral blood, taken in the second trimester of pregnancy. These receptor sequences come from a female donor with multiple sclerosis, enrolled in a pregnancy study.

This chain joins TRBV4-1 and TRBJ2-6; D ambiguous. Germline loops: CDR1 MGHRA, CDR2 YSYEKL. Trimming stripped 1 base from V and 0 bases from J, with 16 bases between. The CDR3 has 19 amino acids. CDR3: CASSQVIPRNSSGANVLTF. The CDR3 bases are TGCGCCAGCAGCCAAGTCATCCCCAGGAATTCCTCTGGGGCCAACGTCCTGACTTTC.

The rearrangement joins TRBV4-3 to TRBJ2-5; TRBD2 aligns across 7 bases. CDR1 is LGHNA and CDR2 is YSLEER in the germline V gene. The CDR3 is 16 amino acids. The ends lost 1 base at V and 0 bases at J; junction bases unmatched: 5. The CDR3 spells CASSQGERGNQETQYF. In DNA, the CDR3 is TGCGCCAGCAGCCAAGGGGAGCGGGGAAACCAAGAGACCCAGTACTTC.

The chain employs TRBV5-5 and TRBJ1-1, with no clear D. The V and J ends lost 4 bases and 0 bases respectively, with 13 bases between them. The CDR3 covers 15 residues. Germline CDR1 SGHKS, CDR2 YYEKEE (reference sequence). The chain's CDR3 is CASSDARLLNTEAFF. The CDR3 coding sequence is TGTGCCAGCAGCGACGCCAGACTTTTGAACACTGAAGCTTTCTTT.

The chain joins TRBV2 to TRBJ1-4; D is undetermined. Germline lookup yields CDR1 SNHLY and CDR2 FYNNEI. Trimming removed 1 base at V and 4 bases at J, with 7 bases between. CDR3 size: 14 residues. The CDR3 sequence: CASSEGPRNEKLFF. For the CDR3, the DNA is TGTGCCAGCAGTGAAGGTCCGCGTAATGAAAAACTGTTTTTT.

The chain recombines TRBV19 with TRBJ2-1; 9 positions agree with TRBD2. This CDR3 comprises 13 residues. Germline V CDR1 and CDR2: LNHDA, SQIVND (reference sequence). The DNA of the CDR3 is TGTGCTGCAGCGGGAGGATGGGACAATGAGCAGTTCTTC. This gives the protein CAAAGGWDNEQFF.

The chain joins TRBV5-6 to TRBJ2-7; TRBD1 matches 7 bases. Germline assignment: CDR1 SGHDT and CDR2 YYEEEE. There are 15 residues in the CDR3. Trimming cost V 0 bases and J 4 bases; bases outside gene matches: 7. CDR3 nucleotide sequence: TGTGCCAGCAGCTTGGCCACGACAGGGCTGTACGAGCAGTACTTC. Translating gives CASSLATTGLYEQYF.

This chain connects TRBV19 to TRBJ2-3, with a weak D call TRBD2 (6 bases). The V and J ends lost 9 bases and 2 bases respectively, with 15 bases between them. Germline loops: CDR1 LNHDA, CDR2 SQIVND (reference sequence). This CDR3 region has 14 residues. CDR3 in DNA: TGTGCCAGCGGGTTAGCGGCCCTCACAGATACGCAGTATTTT. It is translated as CASGLAALTDTQYF.

This sequence joins TRBV30 and TRBJ2-2; TRBD2 matches 15 bases. V shed 4 bases, J shed 5 bases, and the junction held 11 bases outside the gene matches. Germline-derived CDR1 and CDR2 are GTSNPN and SVGIG (reference sequence). The CDR3 loop spans 18 amino acids. This chain's CDR3 is CAWNPGTSGRSRTGELFF. Here the CDR3 DNA reads TGTGCCTGGAATCCCGGGACTAGCGGGAGGTCGAGAACCGGGGAGCTGTTTTTT.

The chain combines TRBV7-3 with TRBJ2-5, with TRBD1 matching over 9 bases. Trimming cost V 5 bases and J 5 bases; bases outside gene matches: 6. The germline CDR1 and CDR2 sequences are SGHTA and FQGTGA. This CDR3 is built from 14 residues. This CDR3 is CASSGTGTGETQYF. The CDR3 nucleotides read TGTGCCAGCAGCGGAACCGGGACAGGGGAGACCCAGTACTTC.

The chain carries TRBV9 and TRBJ1-2; 8 nucleotides match TRBD1. Trimming at V came to 0 bases and at J to 3 bases, leaving 4 bases not matched to a gene. From germline, CDR1 is SGDLS and CDR2 YYNGEE. The CDR3 runs to 15 residues. This CDR3 is CASSVDADRDYGYTF. The DNA for the CDR3 is TGTGCCAGCAGCGTAGACGCGGACAGGGACTATGGCTACACCTTC.

In regard to this clone: The junction shows a germline mismatch at one end, possibly a read error. The chain couples TRBV19 to TRBJ2-5; D not certain. The last part of the DNA fits TRBJ2-7 better; the J call may be wrong. Germline assignment: CDR1 LNHDA and CDR2 SQIVND (reference sequence). CDR3 length: 12 residues. CDR3 in amino acids: CASSVDTYEQYF. CDR3 nucleotide sequence: TGTGCCAGTAGTGTAGACACCTACGAGCAGTACTTC.

This clone has just one count. The V gene is TRBV11-2, the J gene TRBJ2-5, with D maybe TRBD1 (5 bases). The CDR3 has 17 amino acids. From germline, CDR1 is SGHAT and CDR2 FQNNGV. Trimming removed 0 bases at V and 4 bases at J, with 18 bases between. CDR3 in DNA: TGTGCCAGCAGCTTAGAACCAGGGCAAAGGTTTGGAGAGACCCAGTACTTC. This gives the protein CASSLEPGQRFGETQYF.

The chain recombines TRBV25-1 with TRBJ2-3, with TRBD2 identical over 8 bases. The CDR3 has 16 amino acids. Germline values: CDR1 MGHDK, CDR2 SYGVNS. J lost 2 bases, V lost 6 bases, and 10 bases had no gene match. This CDR3 is CASSHLTSGLTDTQYF. The CDR3 nucleotides are TGTGCCAGCAGCCATTTAACTAGCGGACTCACAGATACGCAGTATTTT. Filled out from reference TRBV25-1 and TRBJ2-3, the complete variable domain reads EADIYQTPRYLVIGTGKKITLECSQTMGHDKMYWYQQDPGMELHLIHYSYGVNSTEKGDLSSESTVSRIRTEHFPLTLESARPSHTSQYLCASSHLTSGLTDTQYFGPGTRLTVL.